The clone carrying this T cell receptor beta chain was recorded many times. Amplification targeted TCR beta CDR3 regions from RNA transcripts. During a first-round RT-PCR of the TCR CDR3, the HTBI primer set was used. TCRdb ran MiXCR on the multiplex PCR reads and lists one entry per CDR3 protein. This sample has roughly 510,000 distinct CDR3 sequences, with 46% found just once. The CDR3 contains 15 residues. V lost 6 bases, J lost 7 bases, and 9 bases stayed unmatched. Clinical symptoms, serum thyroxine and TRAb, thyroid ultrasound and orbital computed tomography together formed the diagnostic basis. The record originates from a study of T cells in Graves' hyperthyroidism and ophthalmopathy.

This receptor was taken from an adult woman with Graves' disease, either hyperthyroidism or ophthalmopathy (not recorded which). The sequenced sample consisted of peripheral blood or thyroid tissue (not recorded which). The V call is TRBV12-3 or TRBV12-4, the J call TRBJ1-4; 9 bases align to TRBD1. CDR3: CASSSTGGGFEKLFF. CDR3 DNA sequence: TGTGCCAGCAGCTCGACAGGGGGAGGTTTTGAAAAACTGTTTTTT.